The source of this T cell receptor (beta chain) is a study of T cell responses to AZD1222 COVID-19 vaccine. Study-wide results and limits: Only after the peak T cell response were repertoires sampled. Across the whole spike, CD4 TCRs peaked at regions 160-218 and 743-854.

Assay used: immunoSEQ multiplex PCR; TCRdb lists only in-frame clones, some missing. Of some 100,000 clones listed, approximately 87% are singletons. With regard to this clone: Antigen unknown.

Trimming removed 9 bases at V and 0 bases at J, with 11 bases between. Germline V gene lookup returns CDR1 LGHNA and CDR2 YNFKEQ. The CDR3 is 13 residues long. The sequencing here drew on peripheral blood, taken on day 0 of MenACWY control vaccination. This chain links TRBV4-2 with TRBJ1-1; D uncertain. The source is an adult in good health. The chain's CDR3 is CASYRTVNTEAFF. Here the CDR3 DNA reads TGTGCCAGTTATAGGACGGTGAACACTGAAGCTTTCTTT.